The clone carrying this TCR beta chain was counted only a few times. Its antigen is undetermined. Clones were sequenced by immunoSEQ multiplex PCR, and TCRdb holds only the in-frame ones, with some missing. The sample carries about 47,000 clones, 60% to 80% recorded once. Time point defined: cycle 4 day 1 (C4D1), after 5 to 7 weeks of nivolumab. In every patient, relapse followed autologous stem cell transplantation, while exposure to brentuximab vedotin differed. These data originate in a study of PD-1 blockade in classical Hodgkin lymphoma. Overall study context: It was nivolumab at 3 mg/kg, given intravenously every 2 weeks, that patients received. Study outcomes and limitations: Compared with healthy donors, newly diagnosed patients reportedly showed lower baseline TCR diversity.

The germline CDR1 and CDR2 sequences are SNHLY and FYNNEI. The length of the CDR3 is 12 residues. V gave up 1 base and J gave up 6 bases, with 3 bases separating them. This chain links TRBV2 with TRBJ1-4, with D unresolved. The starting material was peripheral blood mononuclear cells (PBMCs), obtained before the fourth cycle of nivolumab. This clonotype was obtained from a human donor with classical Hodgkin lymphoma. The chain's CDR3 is CASSEVDEKLFF. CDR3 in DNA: TGTGCCAGCAGTGAAGTAGATGAAAAACTGTTTTTT.